These 23 T cell receptor beta chains were all obtained from the same sample, sequenced in a study of T cells in Graves' hyperthyroidism and ophthalmopathy. TCR beta CDR3 region amplification was performed from RNA transcripts. During a first-round RT-PCR of the TCR CDR3, the HTBI primer set was used. In TCRdb, the multiplex PCR reads were re-called with MiXCR into one record per CDR3 protein. This sample has hundreds of thousands of distinct CDR3 sequences, with roughly 15% found just once. Sequenced sample: blood. Receptors originate from a woman aged 45-59 years with Graves' ophthalmopathy.

This clonotype has ten or more counts. This chain joins TRBV28 and TRBJ2-7; 9 positions match TRBD1. Germline loops: CDR1 MDHEN, CDR2 SYDVKM. V lost 6 bases and J lost 3; bases outside the gene matches: 3. The CDR3 has 13 amino acids. CDR3 sequence: CASRTGGLYEQYF. CDR3 in DNA: TGTGCCAGCAGGACAGGGGGTCTCTACGAGCAGTACTTC.

There are many counts of this clonotype. J is TRBJ2-1 and V is TRBV7-9, with 9 positions matching TRBD2. After removal of 8 bases from V and 2 bases from J, the junction contained 7 bases not matched to a gene. Germline assignment: CDR1 SEHNR and CDR2 FQNEAQ (reference sequence). This CDR3 is 15 amino acids long. DNA for the CDR3: TGTGCCAGCGCTAGCGGGACAACGGCCTACAATGAGCAGTTCTTC. Its protein is CASASGTTAYNEQFF.

In its sample, this clonotype was seen many times. The V call is TRBV12-3 or TRBV12-4, the J call TRBJ2-7, with a possible D match to TRBD2 (6 bases). The CDR3 runs 14 residues. The V end was cut by 6 bases, the J end by 4 bases, with 16 bases between. CDR3 loop: CASSPGGFTYEQYF. The CDR3 bases are TGTGCCAGCAGCCCTGGAGGGTTCACGTACGAGCAGTACTTC.

This clonotype has ten or more counts. The V and J genes are TRBV9 and TRBJ2-7; D remains ambiguous. The V end was cut by 0 bases, the J end by 2 bases, with 9 bases between. The CDR3 sequence is 14 residues long. CDR1 is SGDLS, CDR2 YYNGEE, per germline. CDR3 sequence (DNA): TGTGCCAGCAGCGTAGGAGTAGTTCCCTACGAGCAGTACTTC. Translated: CASSVGVVPYEQYF.

This clonotype showed up just a few times. The chain recombines TRBV14 with TRBJ2-5, with D perhaps TRBD2 (5 bases). The V gene's germline CDR1 is SGHDN and CDR2 FVKESK. The CDR3 spans 13 residues. V lost 3 bases and J 5 bases, leaving 10 bases between the germline ends. CDR3 nucleotides: TGTGCCAGCAGCCAGCGGGTCAGGGAGACCCAGTACTTC. Encoded protein: CASSQRVRETQYF.

This clonotype was picked up many times. V gene TRBV3-1 combines with J gene TRBJ1-1, with a tentative D call TRBD1 (5 bases). Germline CDR1 is LGHDT and CDR2 is YNNKEL (reference sequence). Trimming took 1 base from V and 5 from J, leaving 8 bases between them. The CDR3 is made up of 13 amino acids. The CDR3, as DNA: TGTGCCAGCAGCCAAGCAGGGTATACTGAAGCTTTCTTT. It specifies CASSQAGYTEAFF.

A few counts support this clonotype. V and J are TRBV12-3 or TRBV12-4 and TRBJ1-1; 10 positions agree with TRBD1. The CDR3 length is 15 residues. V shed 1 base, J shed 5 bases, and the junction held 4 bases outside the gene matches. In DNA form, the CDR3 reads TGTGCCAGCAGTTTAGGACAGGGGGCGAGGACTGAAGCTTTCTTT. This sequence encodes CASSLGQGARTEAFF.

This clonotype occurred many times. V is TRBV4-3 and J is TRBJ2-1; 7 bases line up with TRBD2. J lost 5 bases, V lost 4 bases, and 5 bases had no gene match. This CDR3 has 14 residues. Germline CDR1 is LGHNA and CDR2 is YSLEER. CDR3 nucleotides: TGCGCCAGCAGCCGGGCGGGAGTGGACAATGAGCAGTTCTTC. This gives the protein CASSRAGVDNEQFF.

This clonotype was recorded many times. This chain links TRBV18 with TRBJ2-7, with TRBD1 matching 9 bases. The CDR3 loop spans 14 amino acids. J lost 6 bases, V lost 4 bases, and 7 bases had no gene match. From germline, CDR1 is KGHSH and CDR2 LQKENI. The CDR3 DNA reads TGTGCCAGCTCACTTGACAGGGGGACCCTCGAGCAGTACTTC. Translated: CASSLDRGTLEQYF. The full variable domain, completed using reference TRBV18 and TRBJ2-7, is NAGVMQNPRHLVRRRGQEARLRCSPMKGHSHVYWYRQLPEEGLKFMVYLQKENIIDESGMPKERFSAEFPKEGPSILRIQQVVRGDSAAYFCASSLDRGTLEQYFGPGTRLTVT.

The chain links TRBV6-2 or TRBV6-3 to TRBJ2-5; D gene uncertain. Trimming left V 0 bases short and J 1 base short, with 12 bases between. CDR3 size: 16 residues. Germline V gives CDR1 MNHEY, CDR2 SVGEGT. Here the CDR3 DNA reads TGTGCCAGCAGTTACTCGAGTTTCGGGTCCCAAGAGACCCAGTACTTC. It yields the protein CASSYSSFGSQETQYF.

The table lists this clonotype with many counts. The genes are TRBV28 and TRBJ2-7, with a possible D match to TRBD2 (6 bases). V was trimmed by 1 base and J by 0 bases, leaving 16 bases between them. Germline V gives CDR1 MDHEN, CDR2 SYDVKM. The CDR3 length is 17 residues. CDR3 residues: CASSLFRLVDSSYEQYF. The CDR3, as DNA: TGTGCCAGCAGTTTATTTAGACTAGTGGATAGCTCCTACGAGCAGTACTTC.

In its sample, this clonotype was seen a few times. The V call is TRBV5-1, the J call TRBJ1-1, with D perhaps matching TRBD1 (6 bases). Trimming cost V 1 base and J 4 bases, with 14 bases left between them. Germline V gives CDR1 SGHRS, CDR2 YFSETQ. There are 15 residues in the CDR3. CDR3 loop: CASSLTGTLGTEAFF. In nucleotides, the CDR3 is TGCGCCAGCAGCTTGACCGGGACACTCGGCACTGAAGCTTTCTTT. Complete variable domain (other parts from reference TRBV5-1 and TRBJ1-1): KAGVTQTPRYLIKTRGQQVTLSCSPISGHRSVSWYQQTPGQGLQFLFEYFSETQRNKGNFPGRFSGRQFSNSRSEMNVSTLELGDSALYLCASSLTGTLGTEAFFGQGTRLTVV.

This clonotype has a count of ten or more. The genes are TRBV28 and TRBJ2-7; 12 bases fit TRBD2. Per germline, CDR1 MDHEN and CDR2 SYDVKM. Trimming took 5 bases from V and 4 from J; bases not matched to a gene: 3. The CDR3 consists of 14 residues. CDR3 amino acids: CASSHLAGGYEQYF. The DNA for the CDR3 is TGTGCCAGCAGTCATCTAGCGGGAGGGTACGAGCAGTACTTC.

Points on this clonotype: A read error may account for a junction end that differs from germline. The chain joins TRBV12-3 or TRBV12-4 to TRBJ2-7, with a tentative D call TRBD1 (6 bases). The CDR3 extends over 13 amino acids. CDR3 loop: CASSLGPGDPTPF. DNA for the CDR3: TGTGCCAGCAGTTTAGGGCCAGGGGACCCTACCCCGTTC.

This clonotype came up many times. J is TRBJ2-1 and V is TRBV3-1; D remains ambiguous. CDR1 and CDR2 (germline): LGHDT, YNNKEL (reference sequence). The CDR3 totals 14 residues. V gave up 0 bases and J gave up 0 bases, with 3 bases separating them. CDR3 loop: CASSQDYSYNEQFF. The CDR3 DNA reads TGTGCCAGCAGCCAAGATTACTCCTACAATGAGCAGTTCTTC.

This clonotype showed up just a few times. The genes are TRBV9 and TRBJ2-1, with TRBD1 as a possible D gene (5 bases). Looked up from germline, CDR1 is SGDLS and CDR2 is YYNGEE. Trimming cost V 4 bases and J 5 bases, with 16 bases left between them. This CDR3 comprises 15 residues. Here the CDR3 reads CASSPRSIGDNEQFF. The CDR3 region has the DNA TGTGCCAGCAGCCCCCGTTCCATAGGGGACAATGAGCAGTTCTTC.

This clonotype was recorded once. This sequence joins TRBV29-1 and TRBJ1-3, with D uncertain. Trimming removed 4 bases at V and 7 bases at J, with 11 bases between. Germline V lookup: CDR1 SQVTM, CDR2 ANQGSEA. The CDR3 has 12 residues. The CDR3 spells CSVVISSNTIYF. For the CDR3, the DNA is TGCAGCGTTGTGATCAGCTCGAACACCATATATTTT.

This sequence joins TRBV7-3 and TRBJ1-1; 9 bases are a match to TRBD1. The CDR3 runs to 15 residues. Per germline, CDR1 SGHTA and CDR2 FQGTGA. V was pared by 5 bases and J by 3 bases, with 7 bases of the junction left unmatched. The CDR3 DNA sequence: TGTGCCAGCAGCCCCGGGACAGGGCTACACACTGAAGCTTTCTTT. It encodes CASSPGTGLHTEAFF. The full variable domain, with the rest looked up from reference TRBV7-3 and TRBJ1-1, is GAGVSQTPSNKVTEKGKYVELRCDPISGHTALYWYRQSLGQGPEFLIYFQGTGAADDSGLPNDRFFAVRPEGSVSTLKIQRTERGDSAVYLCASSPGTGLHTEAFFGQGTRLTVV.

The rearrangement links TRBV10-3 to TRBJ2-3; D is ambiguous. Per the germline V gene, CDR1 is ENHRY and CDR2 is SYGVKD. The CDR3 consists of 15 residues. V dropped 0 bases and J dropped 7 bases, with 14 bases sitting between them. This CDR3 is CAISESSSKSNTQYF. The CDR3 region has the DNA TGTGCCATCAGTGAGTCTTCCTCCAAGAGCAATACGCAGTATTTT.

To note about this clonotype: Its ends do not fully match the called genes, so a read error is possible. The V gene is TRBV6-2 or TRBV6-3, the J gene TRBJ2-3; D may be TRBD1 (5 bases). The CDR3 runs 16 residues. Per the germline V gene, CDR1 is MNHEY and CDR2 is SVGEGT. The CDR3 sequence: CVSQTFGAGYTDTQYF. Here the CDR3 DNA reads TGTGTCAGCCAAACTTTTGGGGCAGGGTACACAGATACGCAGTATTTT.

The chain has TRBV6-1 and TRBJ2-1, with 7 bases lining up with TRBD2. CDR1 and CDR2 (germline): MNHNS, SASEGT. This CDR3 has 13 amino acids. CDR3 region: CTTTGLAANEQFF. The CDR3 nucleotides read TGTACTACAACGGGGCTAGCGGCCAATGAGCAGTTCTTC.

The chain links TRBV5-6 to TRBJ2-5, with 12 bases aligning to TRBD1. J lost 4 bases, V lost 3 bases, and 13 bases had no gene match. From germline, CDR1 is SGHDT and CDR2 YYEEEE. The CDR3 spans 18 residues. Written as DNA, the CDR3 is TGTGCCAGCAGCTCACCTACCGGGACAGGGGGCGCGGGAGAGACCCAGTACTTC. This translates into CASSSPTGTGGAGETQYF.

This clonotype was recorded many times. The chain joins TRBV6-6 to TRBJ2-7; 7 bases line up with TRBD1. CDR3 length equals 14 residues. Germline assignment: CDR1 MNHNY and CDR2 SVGAGI (reference sequence). V was pared by 0 bases and J by 4 bases, with 3 bases of the junction left unmatched. The DNA of the CDR3 is TGTGCCAGCAGTTACTCGACAGGGTGGTACGAGCAGTACTTC. Encoded protein: CASSYSTGWYEQYF.